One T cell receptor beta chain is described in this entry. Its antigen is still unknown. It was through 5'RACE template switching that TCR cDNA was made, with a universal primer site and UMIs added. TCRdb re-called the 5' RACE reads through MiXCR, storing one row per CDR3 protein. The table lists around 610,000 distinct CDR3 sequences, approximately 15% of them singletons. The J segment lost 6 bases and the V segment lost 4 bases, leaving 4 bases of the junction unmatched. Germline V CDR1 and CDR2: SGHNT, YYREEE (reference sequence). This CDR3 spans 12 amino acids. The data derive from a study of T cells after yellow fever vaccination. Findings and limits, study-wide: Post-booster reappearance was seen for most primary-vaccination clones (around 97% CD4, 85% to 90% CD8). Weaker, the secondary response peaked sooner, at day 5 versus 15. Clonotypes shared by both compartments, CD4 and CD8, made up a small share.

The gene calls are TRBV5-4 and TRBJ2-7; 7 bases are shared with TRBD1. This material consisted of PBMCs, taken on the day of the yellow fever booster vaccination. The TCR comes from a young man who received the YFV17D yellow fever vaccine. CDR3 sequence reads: CASSLGQVEQYF. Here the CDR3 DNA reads TGTGCCAGCAGCCTAGGACAGGTCGAGCAGTACTTC. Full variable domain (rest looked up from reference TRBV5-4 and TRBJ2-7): ETGVTQSPTHLIKTRGQQVTLRCSSQSGHNTVSWYQQALGQGPQFIFQYYREEENGRGNFPPRFSGLQFPNYSSELNVNALELDDSALYLCASSLGQVEQYFGPGTRLTVT.